This TCR beta chain appears in the sequencing data of a study of T cell changes during pregnancy in multiple sclerosis. The germline CDR1 and CDR2 sequences are SGHVS and FQNEAQ. J lost 5 bases, V lost 3 bases, and 3 bases had no gene match. The CDR3 is 14 amino acids. Method: immunoSEQ multiplex PCR; TCRdb's copy keeps in-frame clones and lacks some. This sample has about 93,000 clones, with around 92% found just once. This material consisted of peripheral blood, taken after pregnancy. This sequence joins TRBV7-8 and TRBJ2-1; 8 bases line up with TRBD2. This TCR derives from a female donor with multiple sclerosis, enrolled in a pregnancy study. Here the CDR3 DNA reads TGTGCCAGCAGCTTGAGCGGGGGAAACAATGAGCAGTTCTTC. Translation gives CASSLSGGNNEQFF.